This record concerns one TCR beta chain sequence. Its antigen remains unidentified. Repertoires were generated with immunoSEQ multiplex PCR, while TCRdb's copy carries only in-frame clones and drops some. The repertoire includes about 97,000 clones, 85% to 95% of them detected once, and about 0.073% sits in the top ten. V lost 0 bases and J 7 bases, leaving 7 bases between the germline ends. The CDR3 loop spans 13 amino acids. Germline V gives CDR1 LNHNV, CDR2 YYDKDF (reference sequence). The data are from a study of graft-versus-host responses after intestinal transplantation. The TCR comes from a human donor who was the organ donor for an intestinal transplant. The V call is TRBV15, the J call TRBJ1-5; D unresolved. The source material was unstimulated CD8+ T cells sorted from spleen or lymph node cells, sampled before transplant. The CDR3 nucleotides read TGTGCCACCAGCAGAGATCCCCCACAGCCCCAGCATTTT. The encoded protein is CATSRDPPQPQHF.